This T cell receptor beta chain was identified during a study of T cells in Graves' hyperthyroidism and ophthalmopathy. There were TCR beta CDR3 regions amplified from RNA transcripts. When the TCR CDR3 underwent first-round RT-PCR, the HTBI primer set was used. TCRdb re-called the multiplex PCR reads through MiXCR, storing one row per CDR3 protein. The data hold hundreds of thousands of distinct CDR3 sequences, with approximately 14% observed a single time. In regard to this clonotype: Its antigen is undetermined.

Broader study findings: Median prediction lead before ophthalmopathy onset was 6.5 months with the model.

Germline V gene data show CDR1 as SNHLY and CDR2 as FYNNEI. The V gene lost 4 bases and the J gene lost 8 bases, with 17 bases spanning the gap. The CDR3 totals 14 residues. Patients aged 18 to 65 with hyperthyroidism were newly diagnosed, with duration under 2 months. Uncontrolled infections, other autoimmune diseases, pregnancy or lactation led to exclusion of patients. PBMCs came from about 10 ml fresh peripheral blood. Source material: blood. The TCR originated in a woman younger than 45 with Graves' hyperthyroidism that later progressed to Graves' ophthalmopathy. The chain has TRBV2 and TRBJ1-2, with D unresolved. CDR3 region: CASSVVLAAGGYTF. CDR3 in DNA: TGTGCCAGCAGTGTGGTCCTGGCGGCGGGCGGCTACACCTTC.